These 6 T cell receptor beta chains were all obtained from the same sample, sequenced in a study of blood T cell repertoires in COVID-19. Measured with immunoSEQ multiplex PCR; TCRdb has only the in-frame clones, and not every one. Among 250,000 to 350,000 clones listed, about nine tenths were seen once. The specimen was PBMCs or T cells enriched from blood (not recorded which). The receptors stem from a man between 60 and 70 years old who had recovered from COVID-19.

V and J are TRBV10-3 and TRBJ1-3; 10 bases map to TRBD1. The CDR3 spans 17 residues. Germline CDR1 and CDR2: ENHRY and SYGVKD. Trimming removed 3 bases from V and 1 base from J; junction bases left unmatched: 6. CDR3 nucleotides: TGTGCCATCAGTGATGGGACAGGGGTTAGATCTGGAAACACCATATATTTT. Translated: CAISDGTGVRSGNTIYF.

The V call is TRBV7-2, the J call TRBJ2-1; 10 positions agree with TRBD2. The CDR3 covers 19 residues. With V trimmed by 5 bases and J by 0 bases, 13 bases remained unmatched. Germline loops: CDR1 SGHTA, CDR2 FQGNSA. The CDR3 region is CASSPPPRERGGSYNEQFF. The CDR3 DNA reads as TGTGCCAGCAGCCCCCCCCCGAGGGAGCGGGGGGGCTCCTACAATGAGCAGTTCTTC.

This chain uses TRBV4-1 with TRBJ2-1; 10 positions match TRBD2. This CDR3 has 16 amino acids. Trimming cost V 3 bases and J 4 bases; bases outside gene matches: 6. From germline, CDR1 is MGHRA and CDR2 YSYEKL. The CDR3 sequence: CASSQPLAGKYNEQFF. DNA for the CDR3: TGCGCCAGCAGCCAGCCACTAGCGGGGAAATACAATGAGCAGTTCTTC.

The J gene is TRBJ2-5, the V gene TRBV19, with D perhaps TRBD2 (5 bases). Trimming left V 6 bases short and J 2 bases short, with 16 bases between. CDR1 and CDR2 (germline): LNHDA, SQIVND (reference sequence). This CDR3 is 15 amino acids long. The CDR3 DNA reads as TGTGCCAGTAGCACGGGGTCCCCCGGGCAAGAGACCCAGTACTTC. As protein: CASSTGSPGQETQYF.

The chain is built from TRBV5-4 and TRBJ1-6; the match to TRBD1 covers 9 bases. The CDR3 runs 15 residues. CDR1 is SGHNT and CDR2 is YYREEE in the germline V gene (reference sequence). J lost 7 bases, V lost 4 bases, and 6 bases had no gene match. CDR3 region: CASSRDRVQNSPLHF. CDR3 DNA: TGTGCCAGCAGCCGGGACAGGGTTCAGAATTCACCCCTCCACTTT.

V gene TRBV5-5 combines with J gene TRBJ2-2; 8 bases match TRBD2. The CDR3 loop spans 16 amino acids. Germline-derived CDR1 and CDR2 are SGHKS and YYEKEE (reference sequence). Losses at the gene ends were 3 bases for V and 4 bases for J; bases not matched to a gene: 8. The CDR3 DNA is TGTGCCAGCAGCTCCCGAGCGGGGGCCCGCACCGGGGAGCTGTTTTTT. Its translation is CASSSRAGARTGELFF. Together with reference TRBV5-5 and TRBJ2-2, the CDR3 gives the full variable domain: DAGVTQSPTHLIKTRGQQVTLRCSPISGHKSVSWYQQVLGQGPQFIFQYYEKEERGRGNFPDRFSARQFPNYSSELNVNALLLGDSALYLCASSSRAGARTGELFFGEGSRLTVL.